Below, one T cell receptor (beta chain) is given with its context. What it binds is unknown. The data were taken from a study of blood T cells in healthy people across ages. Broader study findings: Bulk PBMC profiling left naive and antigen-experienced comparisons inconclusive. Age brought a roughly linear fall in TCR beta diversity measured per million T cells.

The CDR3 totals 13 residues. CDR1 SNHLY and CDR2 FYNNEI come from the germline V gene. Trimming took off 11 bases at V and 6 bases at J, with 18 bases between the two ends. Through a sample-barcoded 5' primer and a J-beta primer mix, a second PCR was run for roughly 6 to 12 cycles. Per-sample output comprised a minimum of 2.5 million paired-end reads containing CDR3. In TCRdb, the 5' RACE reads were re-called with MiXCR into one record per CDR3 protein. The data hold hundreds of thousands of distinct CDR3 sequences, with 58% observed a single time. This chain links TRBV2 with TRBJ2-3; D is possibly TRBD2 (5 bases). The sequence came from a man aged 55 to 70 in good health. The material sequenced was blood. This chain's CDR3 is CAYGLRVSDTQYF. CDR3 in DNA: TGTGCCTACGGTTTGAGGGTATCTGATACGCAGTATTTT.